Only a few counts were recorded for the clone carrying this T cell receptor beta chain. These data are taken from a study of blood T cells in healthy people across ages. Study as a whole: About one barcoded beta molecule per two T cells came from capture by template switching.

The V gene's germline CDR1 is SGHTA and CDR2 FQGNSA. The CDR3 spans 12 residues. Trimming took 3 bases from V and 8 from J, leaving 8 bases between them. For the second PCR, which ran for roughly 7 to 11 cycles, a sample-barcoded 5' primer and a J-beta primer mix were used. Via MiXCR, TCRdb re-called the 5' RACE reads, giving one row per CDR3 protein. Here the sample spans about 830,000 distinct CDR3 sequences, 62% being singletons. The chain has TRBV7-2 and TRBJ2-4; D is undetermined. The sequencing sample was made of blood. This sequence was found in a man aged 25-40 years in good health. CDR3 coding DNA: TGTGCCAGCAGCTTCTCCAGAGACATTCAGTACTTC. This translates into CASSFSRDIQYF.